This T cell receptor beta chain originates from a study of blood T cell repertoires in COVID-19. Looking at the study overall: From T cells, B-cell-depleted T cells, or PBMCs came the material, which was cDNA or gDNA.

The CDR3 sequence is 19 residues long. Looked up from germline, CDR1 is LGHDT and CDR2 is YNNKEL (reference sequence). Losses at the gene ends were 2 bases for V and 3 bases for J; bases not matched to a gene: 14. The repertoire was sequenced with immunoSEQ multiplex PCR; TCRdb's copy has only in-frame clones and lacks some. This sample yields tens of thousands of clones, of which 88% are seen a single time; almost 7% belongs to the top ten. What was sequenced was peripheral blood. The TCR was taken from an elderly woman with acute or convalescent COVID-19. V and J are TRBV3-1 (or the pseudogene TRBV3-2) and TRBJ1-5, with 9 bases matching TRBD1. Here the CDR3 DNA reads TGTGCCAGCAGCCAATTTCCCCCGATCCGGGACAGGGACAATCAGCCCCAGCATTTT. Translation: CASSQFPPIRDRDNQPQHF.